This T cell receptor (beta chain) was identified in a study of blood T cells in healthy people across ages (dated by TCRdb to between 2014 and 2017). Study-level background: In model experiments, roughly one uniquely barcoded TCR beta cDNA molecule per two T cells was captured by template switching. The study analyzed two additional independent replicas of 1 million unique cDNA reads from the same blood draw for two donors, one aged 18 to 29 and one aged 80 or older. The donors were divided into four age groups: young (average 16 years), middle-aged (approximately 39), aged (approximately 62) and long-lived (about 90). The study measured age-related changes in TCR beta repertoire diversity using deep sequencing normalized with unique cDNA molecular identifiers. To avoid experimental bias, donors of different ages were spread randomly across the sequencing lanes. Results the study describes overall, beyond this receptor: Donor CMV infection status was unknown, potentially confounding age-related changes in expanded clonotypes. Compared with the aged group, the long-lived group had more naive CD4+ T cells, fewer expanded clones and increased TCR diversity, a pattern suggesting age selection. The percentage of naive T cells measured by flow cytometry correlated strongly with observed TCR beta diversity. Because profiling used bulk unsorted PBMCs, naive and antigen-experienced compartments could not be compared conclusively. Estimates of total diversity based on one million sequenced T cells were considered lower bounds and underestimates. As age increased, observed TCR beta diversity per million T cells dropped in a roughly linear way, and a significant reduction was already evident by age about 36.

Taken from cysteine to phenylalanine, the CDR3 has 13 residues. Only the CDR3 DNA is retained, 39 bases long and in frame from the first base. Cut back by 8 bases and 0 bases, the V and J ends lie 8 bases apart. CDR1 is given as MNHEY and CDR2 as SVGEGT, both from the germline V gene. Donors were roughly 40 systemically healthy Caucasian individuals from Russia aged 6 to 90 years. Around 10 milliliters of peripheral blood were collected from each donor into EDTA-treated Vacutainer tubes. PBMCs were isolated by Ficoll-Paque density-gradient centrifugation, with at least 7 million obtained per sample. Trizol reagent was used to extract total RNA from the PBMCs, yielding at least 5.5 micrograms per sample. The percentages of naive CD45RAhigh/CD27high T cells were determined by flow cytometry on a PBMC aliquot from every donor. A note on this clonotype: What this receptor recognizes is not known. No base quality values were provided; no much bigger clone lies one nucleotide off.

Libraries came from 5' RACE. The instrument given in TCRdb is Illumina HiSeq 2500. A second about 7 to 12 cycle PCR used a sample-barcoded 5' primer and a J-beta primer mix. Each TCR beta cDNA molecule received a unique molecular identifier from a template-switch 5' adaptor carrying 12 random nucleotides. Each sample yielded at least 2.5 million CDR3-containing paired-end reads. The Mint cDNA synthesis kit, primed by a TRBC-specific oligonucleotide, was used to synthesize first-strand cDNA from all RNA. After uracil-DNA glycosylase treatment, a first 18-cycle PCR used universal primers M1SS and BC2_uni_R on all cDNA. The study's own analysis went as follows. For normalization, 1 million high-quality reads were randomly selected from each sample, with every read carrying a distinct molecular identifier. Instead of being binned into consensus sequences, reads that shared molecular identifiers were thrown out. MiTCR, run with a Q25 quality threshold and the strictest error-elimination algorithm, handled CDR3 identification, clonotype clustering and error correction. A nonparametric unseen species model with Euler transformation was used to estimate lower-bound total TCR beta diversity. TCRdb ran its own pipeline on the public reads, namely fastp trimming at Q25 and MiXCR clone calling, and kept in-frame beta chains. Each CDR3 protein appears once, grouped with its most common genes and DNA. V and J calls and clone size were set by TCRdb, not the authors. The sample table shows under 2,000,000 distinct CDR3 sequences, and about 50% are seen once. The ten most abundant clones make up about 2.1% of the sample.

This clonotype was obtained from a woman aged 40-49 years in good health. This chain is built from TRBV6-2 or TRBV6-3 and TRBJ1-5, with TRBD1 tentatively as D gene (5 bases match). Sequencing input: blood. Here the CDR3 is given as CASEGDSNQPQHF. The DNA reads as follows: TGTGCCAGCGAAGGGGATAGCAATCAGCCCCAGCATTTT.